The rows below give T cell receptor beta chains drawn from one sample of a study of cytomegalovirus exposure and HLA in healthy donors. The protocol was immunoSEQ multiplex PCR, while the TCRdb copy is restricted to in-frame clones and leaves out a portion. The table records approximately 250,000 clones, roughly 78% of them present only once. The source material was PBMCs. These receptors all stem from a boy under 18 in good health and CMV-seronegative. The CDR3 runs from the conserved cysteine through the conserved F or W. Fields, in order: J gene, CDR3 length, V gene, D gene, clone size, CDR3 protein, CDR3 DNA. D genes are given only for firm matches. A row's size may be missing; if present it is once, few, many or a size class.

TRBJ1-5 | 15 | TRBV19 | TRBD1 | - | CASSVDRIGMQPQHF | TGTGCCAGTAGTGTGGACAGGATAGGTATGCAGCCCCAGCATTTT
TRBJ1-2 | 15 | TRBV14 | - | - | CASITTRLVPYGYTF | TGTGCCAGCATCACTACGAGATTGGTACCCTATGGCTACACCTTC
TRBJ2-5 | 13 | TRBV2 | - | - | CASGQFLGETQYF | TGTGCCAGCGGACAGTTCCTGGGAGAGACCCAGTACTTC
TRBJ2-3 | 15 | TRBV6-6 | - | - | CASSLTRPSTDTQYF | TGTGCCAGCAGTTTGACTCGTCCTAGCACAGATACGCAGTATTTT
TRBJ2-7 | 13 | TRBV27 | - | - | CASSFNRAYEQYF | TGTGCCAGCAGTTTTAACAGAGCCTACGAGCAGTACTTC
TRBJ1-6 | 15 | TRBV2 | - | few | CASSVETVYNSPLHF | TGTGCCAGCAGTGTTGAAACAGTATATAATTCACCCCTCCACTTT
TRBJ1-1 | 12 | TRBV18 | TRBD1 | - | CASSPTGDEAFF | TGTGCCAGCTCACCGACAGGGGATGAAGCTTTCTTT
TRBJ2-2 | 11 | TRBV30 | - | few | CAWSRTGELFF | TGTGCCTGGAGTCGTACCGGGGAGCTGTTTTTT
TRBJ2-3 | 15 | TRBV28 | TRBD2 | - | CASSLAGGRSDTQYF | TGTGCCAGCAGTTTGGCGGGGGGGAGGTCAGATACGCAGTATTTT
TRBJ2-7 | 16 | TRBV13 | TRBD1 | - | CASSAFPGQGSYEQYF | TGTGCCAGCAGCGCTTTTCCGGGACAGGGCTCCTACGAGCAGTACTTC
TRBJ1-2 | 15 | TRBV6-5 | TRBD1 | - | CASSPGTGTDYGYTF | TGTGCCAGCAGCCCCGGGACAGGGACGGACTATGGCTACACCTTC
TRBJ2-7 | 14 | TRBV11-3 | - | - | CASSLLQDPREQYF | TGTGCCAGCAGCTTATTACAGGATCCCCGCGAGCAGTACTTC
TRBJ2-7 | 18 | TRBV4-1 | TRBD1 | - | CASSPYEGKGAAAYEQYF | TGCGCCAGCAGCCCCTACGAGGGTAAGGGGGCCGCTGCTTACGAGCAGTACTTC
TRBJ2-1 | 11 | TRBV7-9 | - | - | CASSYSDEQFF | TGTGCCAGCAGCTACTCGGATGAGCAGTTCTTC
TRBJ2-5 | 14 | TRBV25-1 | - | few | CASTTGREPETQYF | TGTGCCAGCACTACCGGCAGGGAACCAGAGACCCAGTACTTC
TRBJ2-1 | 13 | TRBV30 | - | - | CAWSQGMYNEQFF | TGTGCCTGGAGTCAGGGGATGTACAATGAGCAGTTCTTC
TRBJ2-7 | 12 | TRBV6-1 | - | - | CASSEQDYEQYF | TGTGCCAGCAGTGAACAGGACTACGAGCAGTACTTC
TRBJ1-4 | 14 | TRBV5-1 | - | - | CASSLTGTNEKLFF | TGCGCCAGCAGCTTGACAGGGACTAATGAAAAACTGTTTTTT
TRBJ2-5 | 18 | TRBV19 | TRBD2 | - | CASSNPMNSLAGKETQYF | TGTGCCAGTAGTAACCCGATGAACTCCCTAGCGGGGAAGGAGACCCAGTACTTC
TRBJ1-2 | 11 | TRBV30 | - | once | CAWNGNWGYTF | TGTGCCTGGAACGGTAACTGGGGCTACACCTTC
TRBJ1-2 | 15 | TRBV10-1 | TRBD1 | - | CASRDLGTGVYGYTF | TGCGCCAGCAGGGACCTGGGGACAGGGGTGTATGGCTACACCTTC
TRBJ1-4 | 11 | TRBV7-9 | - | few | CASSLQGKLFF | TGTGCCAGCAGCTTACAGGGAAAACTGTTTTTT
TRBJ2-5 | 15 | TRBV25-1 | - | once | CASSELPRQKETQYF | TGTGCCAGCAGTGAATTACCACGACAGAAAGAGACCCAGTACTTC
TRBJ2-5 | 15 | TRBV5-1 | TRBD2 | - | CASSSRTSGGGTQYF | TGCGCCAGCAGCTCTAGGACTAGCGGGGGGGGGACCCAGTACTTC
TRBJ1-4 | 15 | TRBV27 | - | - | CASSHSQAPNEKLFF | TGTGCCAGCAGCCACTCCCAGGCCCCTAATGAAAAACTGTTTTTT
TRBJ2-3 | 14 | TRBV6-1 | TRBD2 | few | CASSTGLVFGAQYF | TGTGCCAGCAGTACGGGACTAGTCTTCGGGGCGCAGTATTTT
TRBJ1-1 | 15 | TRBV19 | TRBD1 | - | CASNPTGGLGAEAFF | TGTGCCAGTAACCCGACAGGGGGCCTGGGCGCTGAAGCTTTCTTT
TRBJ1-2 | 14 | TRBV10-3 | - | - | CAITPDSSSGGYTF | TGTGCCATCACCCCTGACAGCTCCTCCGGAGGCTACACCTTC
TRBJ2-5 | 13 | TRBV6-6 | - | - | CASSTGFRETQYF | TGTGCCAGCAGCACAGGGTTTCGCGAGACCCAGTACTTC
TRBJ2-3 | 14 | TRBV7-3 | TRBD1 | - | CASSSTTGADTQYF | TGTGCCAGCAGCTCTACTACAGGGGCCGATACGCAGTATTTT
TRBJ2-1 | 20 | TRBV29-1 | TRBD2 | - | CSVDPGTSYYPSKLYNEQFF | TGCAGCGTTGACCCCGGGACTAGCTACTACCCCAGCAAGTTATACAATGAGCAGTTCTTC
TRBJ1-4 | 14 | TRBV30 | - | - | CAWTIGQTNEKLFF | TGTGCCTGGACGATCGGACAGACTAATGAAAAACTGTTTTTT
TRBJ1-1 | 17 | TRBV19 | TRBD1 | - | CASRVRGGTGGDPEAFF | TGTGCCAGTAGAGTCAGGGGAGGAACAGGGGGGGACCCTGAAGCTTTCTTT
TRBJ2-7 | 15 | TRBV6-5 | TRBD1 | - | CASSTSRDRALEQYF | TGTGCCAGCAGTACTTCCCGGGACAGGGCTCTCGAGCAGTACTTC
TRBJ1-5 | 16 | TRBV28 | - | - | CASSPHRGGLDGPQHF | TGTGCCAGCAGTCCTCACCGGGGGGGCCTCGATGGGCCCCAGCATTTT
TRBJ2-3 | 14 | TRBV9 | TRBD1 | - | CASSGTGGIDTQYF | TGTGCCAGCAGCGGGACAGGGGGCATAGATACGCAGTATTTT
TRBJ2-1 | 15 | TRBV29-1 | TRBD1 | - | CSVQSGTGGDNEQFF | TGCAGCGTTCAATCCGGGACAGGGGGAGACAATGAGCAGTTCTTC
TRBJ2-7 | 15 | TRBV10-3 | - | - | CAIGGTRAGAYEQYF | TGTGCCATCGGGGGCACTAGGGCAGGGGCCTACGAGCAGTACTTC
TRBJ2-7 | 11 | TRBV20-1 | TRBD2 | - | CSVAGVYEQYF | TGCAGTGTAGCGGGAGTCTACGAGCAGTACTTC
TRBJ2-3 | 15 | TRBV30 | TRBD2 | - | CAWSVTSGRGDTQYF | TGTGCCTGGAGTGTAACTAGCGGGAGAGGAGATACGCAGTATTTT
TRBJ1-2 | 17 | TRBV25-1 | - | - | CASSEVGASLRRDGYTF | TGTGCCAGCAGTGAAGTAGGCGCGTCACTCCGGAGGGATGGCTACACCTTC
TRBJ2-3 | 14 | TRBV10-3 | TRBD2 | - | CAIKSLAGTDTQYF | TGTGCCATCAAGTCACTAGCGGGGACAGATACGCAGTATTTT
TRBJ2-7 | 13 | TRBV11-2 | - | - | CASSQDRSVEQYF | TGTGCCAGCAGCCAAGACAGGTCCGTCGAGCAGTACTTC
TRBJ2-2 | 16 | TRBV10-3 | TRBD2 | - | CAISRTSGVGYGELFF | TGTGCCATCAGCCGGACTAGCGGGGTTGGTTATGGGGAGCTGTTTTTT
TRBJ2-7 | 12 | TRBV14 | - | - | CASSDGAYEQYF | TGTGCCAGCAGCGATGGAGCGTACGAGCAGTACTTC
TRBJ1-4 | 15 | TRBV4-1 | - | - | CASSQVAMANEKLFF | TGCGCCAGCAGCCAAGTCGCGATGGCTAATGAAAAACTGTTTTTT
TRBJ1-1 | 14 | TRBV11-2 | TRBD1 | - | CASSEWQGAVEAFF | TGTGCCAGCAGCGAATGGCAGGGGGCGGTTGAAGCTTTCTTT
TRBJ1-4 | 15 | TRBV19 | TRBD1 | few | CASTTGDRDYEKLFF | TGTGCCAGTACAACCGGGGACAGGGACTATGAAAAACTGTTTTTT
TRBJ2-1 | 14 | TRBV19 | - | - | CASSHGRDVNEQFF | TGTGCCAGTAGTCACGGCAGGGATGTTAATGAGCAGTTCTTC
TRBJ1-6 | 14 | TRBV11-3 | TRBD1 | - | CASRDRSQNSPLHF | TGTGCCAGCAGGGACAGGAGCCAAAATTCACCCCTCCACTTT
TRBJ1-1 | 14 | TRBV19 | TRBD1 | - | CASSKGTAFTEAFF | TGTGCCAGTAGTAAAGGGACAGCCTTTACTGAAGCTTTCTTT
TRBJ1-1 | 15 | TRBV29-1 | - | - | CSVLGGGGGDTEAFF | TGCAGCGTTCTCGGAGGGGGGGGAGGTGACACTGAAGCTTTCTTT
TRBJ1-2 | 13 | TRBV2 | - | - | CASSEVLSYGYTF | TGTGCCAGCAGTGAAGTTCTGAGCTATGGCTACACCTTC
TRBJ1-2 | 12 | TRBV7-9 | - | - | CSSSLDRLGYTF | TGTTCCAGCAGCTTAGACCGGTTGGGCTACACCTTC
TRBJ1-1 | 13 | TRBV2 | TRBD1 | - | CASRIAGGTEAFF | TGTGCCAGCAGGATAGCAGGGGGGACTGAAGCTTTCTTT
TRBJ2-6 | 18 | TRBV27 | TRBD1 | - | CASSSRRTGGSGANVLTF | TGTGCCAGCAGTAGCCGTCGGACAGGGGGCTCTGGGGCCAACGTCCTGACTTTC
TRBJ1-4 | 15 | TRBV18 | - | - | CASSPQRDINEKLFF | TGTGCCAGCTCACCCCAACGGGACATCAATGAAAAACTGTTTTTT
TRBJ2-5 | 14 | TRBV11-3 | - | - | CASSFSRGSETQYF | TGTGCCAGCAGCTTCAGTAGGGGTAGCGAGACCCAGTACTTC
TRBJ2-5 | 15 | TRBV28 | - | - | CASSSGTQFQETQYF | TGTGCCAGCAGTTCCGGGACACAATTCCAAGAGACCCAGTACTTC
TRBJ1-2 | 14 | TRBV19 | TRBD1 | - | CASSAGTGNYGYTF | TGTGCCAGTAGTGCAGGGACAGGGAACTATGGCTACACCTTC